This is a list of T cell receptor beta chains from one sample in a study of blood T cells in healthy people across ages. Each CDR3 protein gets one entry after TCRdb re-called the 5' RACE reads with MiXCR. The table has 600,000 to 800,000 distinct CDR3 sequences, approximately 52% seen once. Sequences were obtained from blood. Every receptor here comes from a woman of 80 years or more in good health. Each CDR3 is given with its conserved first and last residue. Fields, in order: D gene, J gene, V gene, clone size, CDR3 DNA, CDR3 protein. A D gene is named only where the DNA matches it firmly. Clone size appears in some rows only: once, few, many, or a class for an expanded clone.

D: TRBD2; J: TRBJ2-1; V: TRBV5-1; size: -; DNA: TGCGCCAGCAGCGAGGGACTAGCGGATGAGCAGTTCTTC; CDR3: CASSEGLADEQFF
D: -; J: TRBJ1-5; V: TRBV10-3; size: -; DNA: TGTGCCATCAGTGAGGGACTGAGCAATCAGCCCCAGCATTTT; CDR3: CAISEGLSNQPQHF
D: -; J: TRBJ2-7; V: TRBV20-1; size: -; DNA: TGCAGTGCTAGTCCTCTCGGACGCACAAACTCCTACGAGCAGTACTTC; CDR3: CSASPLGRTNSYEQYF
D: -; J: TRBJ2-1; V: TRBV28; size: once; DNA: TGTGCCAGCAGTTTATTGGCTGAGCAGTTCTTC; CDR3: CASSLLAEQFF
D: -; J: TRBJ1-4; V: TRBV2; size: -; DNA: TGTGCCAGCAGATCGGACCCTCCTGGAAAACTGTTTTTT; CDR3: CASRSDPPGKLFF
D: -; J: TRBJ1-1; V: TRBV11-1; size: many; DNA: TGTGCCAGCAGCACTACAGGGTGGAGCACTGAAGCTTTCTTT; CDR3: CASSTTGWSTEAFF
D: -; J: TRBJ2-7; V: TRBV5-1; size: -; DNA: TGCGCCAGCAGCTTGGGGCCGGGACACCTAAACGAGCAGTACTTC; CDR3: CASSLGPGHLNEQYF
D: -; J: TRBJ2-2; V: TRBV20-1; size: few; DNA: TGCAGTGCTAGAGATCCCTCAACTACCGGGGAGCTGTTTTTT; CDR3: CSARDPSTTGELFF
D: -; J: TRBJ2-6; V: TRBV4-3; size: -; DNA: TGCGCCAGCAGCCGGGTTACTAACTCTGGGGCCAACGTCCTGACTTTC; CDR3: CASSRVTNSGANVLTF
D: TRBD1; J: TRBJ2-6; V: TRBV20-1; size: many; DNA: TGCAGTGCTAGAATGACAGGGATCACGGGGGCCAACGTCCTGACTTTC; CDR3: CSARMTGITGANVLTF
D: -; J: TRBJ2-5; V: TRBV6-1; size: -; DNA: TGTGCCAGCAGTGAAGCCCCGTGGACCTACAATGAGCAGTACTTC; CDR3: CASSEAPWTYNEQYF
D: -; J: TRBJ2-1; V: TRBV4-3; size: -; DNA: TGCGCCAGCAGCCAAGAACCCGGGAACTACAATGAGCAGTTCTTC; CDR3: CASSQEPGNYNEQFF
D: TRBD1; J: TRBJ1-2; V: TRBV27; size: -; DNA: TGTGCCAGCAGTTCACCCGGGACAGGGGGCTTTTATGGCTACACCTTC; CDR3: CASSSPGTGGFYGYTF
D: -; J: TRBJ2-5; V: TRBV5-1; size: many; DNA: TGCGCCAGCAGCTTATTAGCCGGCGAGACCCAGTACTTC; CDR3: CASSLLAGETQYF
D: TRBD2; J: TRBJ2-7; V: TRBV2; size: many; DNA: TGTGCCAGCAGTGCTCGGCTAGCGGAATCCTACGAGCAGTACTTC; CDR3: CASSARLAESYEQYF
D: -; J: TRBJ2-7; V: TRBV11-3; size: -; DNA: TGTGCCAGCAGCTTAGATGGCCTCGGGGAGCAGTACTTC; CDR3: CASSLDGLGEQYF
D: -; J: TRBJ2-2; V: TRBV25-1; size: -; DNA: TGTGCCATCTCAGGAGCCCAGGAAAACACCGGGGAGCTGTTTTTT; CDR3: CAISGAQENTGELFF
D: -; J: TRBJ2-1; V: TRBV27; size: many; DNA: TGTGCCAGCAGGCGGACGTCCGGGATCAGTGGGCAGTTCTTC; CDR3: CASRRTSGISGQFF
D: -; J: TRBJ1-5; V: TRBV7-2; size: many; DNA: TGTGCCAGCAGCTTAAATGGGGGATATAGCAATCAGCCCCAGCATTTT; CDR3: CASSLNGGYSNQPQHF
D: TRBD2; J: TRBJ2-1; V: TRBV5-1; size: -; DNA: TGCGCCAGCAGTTCGCTAGCGGGAACTTACAATGAGCAGTTCTTC; CDR3: CASSSLAGTYNEQFF
D: TRBD2; J: TRBJ2-7; V: TRBV5-1; size: -; DNA: TGCGCCAGCAGCCCGTTAGCGGGAGCAGCCTACGAGCAGTACTTC; CDR3: CASSPLAGAAYEQYF
D: -; J: TRBJ2-7; V: TRBV12-3/TRBV12-4; size: -; DNA: TGTGCCAGCAGTCATCAGCGGATTCGCTCCTACGAGCAGTACTTC; CDR3: CASSHQRIRSYEQYF
D: TRBD1; J: TRBJ1-1; V: TRBV6-1; size: -; DNA: TGTGCCAGCATGATTGGAGACAGGGCCACTGAAGCTTTCTTT; CDR3: CASMIGDRATEAFF
D: TRBD2; J: TRBJ2-7; V: TRBV30; size: -; DNA: TGTGCCTGGATAGCGGGGGGATACGAGCAGTACTTC; CDR3: CAWIAGGYEQYF
D: TRBD1; J: TRBJ2-7; V: TRBV10-3; size: -; DNA: TGTGCCACCGGACAGGGGGCCCAATCCTACGAGCAGTACTTC; CDR3: CATGQGAQSYEQYF
D: TRBD2; J: TRBJ2-1; V: TRBV3-1; size: once; DNA: TGTGCCAGCTGTACTAGCGGGAGTATCGATGAGCAGTTCTTC; CDR3: CASCTSGSIDEQFF
D: -; J: TRBJ2-6; V: TRBV7-9; size: -; DNA: TGTGCCAGCAGCTTAGCCTTCGCTGGGGCCAACGTCCTGACTTTC; CDR3: CASSLAFAGANVLTF
D: -; J: TRBJ1-3; V: TRBV6-5; size: -; DNA: TGTGCCAGCAGTTACCTCCAGGGAAACACCATATATTTT; CDR3: CASSYLQGNTIYF
D: -; J: TRBJ1-2; V: TRBV20-1; size: -; DNA: TGCAGTGGCCCCCCCAACTCCTATGGCTACACCTTC; CDR3: CSGPPNSYGYTF
D: -; J: TRBJ2-3; V: TRBV5-1; size: -; DNA: TGCGCCAGCAGCTTGTACGGGCGGGGTAGCACAGATACGCGGTATTTT; CDR3: CASSLYGRGSTDTRYF
D: -; J: TRBJ2-3; V: TRBV2; size: many; DNA: TGTGCCAGCAGTGAGAGTCCGGGCTCTCCAGATACGCAGTATTTT; CDR3: CASSESPGSPDTQYF
D: -; J: TRBJ2-5; V: TRBV28; size: many; DNA: TGTGCCAGCAGTTTAGGTGGCAGCAAAGAGACCCAGTACTTC; CDR3: CASSLGGSKETQYF
D: TRBD1; J: TRBJ1-2; V: TRBV12-3/TRBV12-4; size: -; DNA: TGTGCCAGCAGCACCTCAAGACAGGGCCGGTATGGCTACACCTTC; CDR3: CASSTSRQGRYGYTF
D: -; J: TRBJ2-1; V: TRBV27; size: -; DNA: TGTGCCAGCAAGGGGGGGACACTTTACAATGAGCAGTTCTTC; CDR3: CASKGGTLYNEQFF
D: -; J: TRBJ2-5; V: TRBV5-6; size: -; DNA: TGTGCCAGCAGCTTGTTGCGTGGTGGGAAGACCCAGTACTTC; CDR3: CASSLLRGGKTQYF
D: -; J: TRBJ1-2; V: TRBV5-1; size: -; DNA: TGCGCCAGTAATCGCTGGCCGGGTAATGGCTACACCTTC; CDR3: CASNRWPGNGYTF
D: -; J: TRBJ2-5; V: TRBV25-1; size: many; DNA: TGTGCCAGCAGTAAGACAAGGCGGGACCGAGACCAAGAGACCCAGTACTTC; CDR3: CASSKTRRDRDQETQYF
D: -; J: TRBJ2-6; V: TRBV27; size: many; DNA: TGTGCCAGCAGTGCTGACAGGACTCCTTCTGGGGCCAACGTCCTGACTTTC; CDR3: CASSADRTPSGANVLTF
D: -; J: TRBJ1-4; V: TRBV2; size: -; DNA: TGTGCCAGCAGTGAAGTTGGTGGTTTCAATGAAAAACTGTTTTTT; CDR3: CASSEVGGFNEKLFF
D: TRBD1; J: TRBJ2-5; V: TRBV3-1; size: many; DNA: TGTGCCAGCGGACAGGGTGAATTCGCCCGAGAGACCCAGTACTTC; CDR3: CASGQGEFARETQYF
D: -; J: TRBJ1-5; V: TRBV12-3/TRBV12-4; size: few; DNA: TGTGCCAGCAGTTTAAGGGGGTCGAGCAATCAGCCCCAGCATTTT; CDR3: CASSLRGSSNQPQHF
D: TRBD1; J: TRBJ1-5; V: TRBV24-1; size: -; DNA: TGTGCCACCAGTGACGGAGGGGGGACAGGGGCAGGGCCCCAGCATTTT; CDR3: CATSDGGGTGAGPQHF
D: -; J: TRBJ1-1; V: TRBV20-1; size: few; DNA: TGCAGTGCTAGAGTAGGTGCGTCTAACACTGAAGCTTTCTTT; CDR3: CSARVGASNTEAFF
D: TRBD2; J: TRBJ2-7; V: TRBV5-5; size: -; DNA: TGTGCCAGCAGCTTGGATGGTAGCGGGATCTACAATGAGCAGTACTTC; CDR3: CASSLDGSGIYNEQYF
D: TRBD1; J: TRBJ2-7; V: TRBV4-1; size: -; DNA: TGCGCCAGCAGCCAAGTCGGTACAGGGGACTACGAGCAGTACTTC; CDR3: CASSQVGTGDYEQYF
D: TRBD1; J: TRBJ2-7; V: TRBV5-1; size: -; DNA: TGCACCAGCAGCTTCGGCTGGGGACAGGGGTCCTACGAGCAGTACTTC; CDR3: CTSSFGWGQGSYEQYF
D: -; J: TRBJ1-5; V: TRBV5-1; size: -; DNA: TGCACCAGCAGCTTGGACGACTCACAGCCCCAGCATTTT; CDR3: CTSSLDDSQPQHF
D: -; J: TRBJ2-5; V: TRBV27; size: -; DNA: TGTGCCAGCAGACCGGGACGGAAAAACAATGAGCAGTACTTC; CDR3: CASRPGRKNNEQYF